These 16 T cell receptor beta chains were all obtained from the same sample, sequenced in a study of T cells in Graves' hyperthyroidism and ophthalmopathy. The CDR3 regions of TCR beta were amplified from RNA transcripts. First-round RT-PCR targeting the TCR CDR3 was performed with the HTBI primer set. TCRdb ran MiXCR on the multiplex PCR reads and lists one entry per CDR3 protein. The repertoire has roughly 40,000 distinct CDR3 sequences, approximately 52% of them found once; the top ten carry roughly 16%. Sequenced: blood. These TCRs come from a man aged 40-50 years with Graves' ophthalmopathy.

The CDR3 spells CATSRGRGAGYGYTF. DNA of the CDR3: TGTGCCACCAGCAGAGGACGGGGGGCTGGCTATGGCTACACCTTC. The chain uses TRBV15 and TRBJ1-2; D is perhaps TRBD1 (6 bases). The CDR3 extends over 15 amino acids. The V end was cut by 1 base, the J end by 4 bases, with 13 bases between. Germline CDR1 LNHNV, CDR2 YYDKDF (reference sequence).

As for this clonotype: The CDR3 carries no conserved terminal phenylalanine or tryptophan, so it likely arises from a read error. The chain joins TRBV2 to TRBJ1-2, with 9 positions matching TRBD1. The CDR3 consists of 15 residues. Germline assignment: CDR1 SNHLY and CDR2 FYNNEI. V lost 6 bases, J lost 4 bases, and 9 bases stayed unmatched. CDR3 sequence: CASRVRTGALYGYTL. The CDR3 nucleotides are TGTGCCAGCAGAGTTCGGACAGGGGCCCTCTATGGCTACACCCTC.

The chain links TRBV2 to TRBJ2-1, with TRBD2 identical over 11 bases. From germline, CDR1 is SNHLY and CDR2 FYNNEI. The CDR3 is 15 residues long. J lost 2 bases, V lost 6 bases, and 3 bases had no gene match. Here the CDR3 reads CASSLTSGAYNEQFF. CDR3 nucleotides: TGTGCCAGCAGCCTGACTAGCGGGGCCTACAATGAGCAGTTCTTC.

The rearrangement joins TRBV11-2 to TRBJ2-1, with TRBD1 identical over 7 bases. The CDR3 consists of 16 residues. V lost 3 bases to trimming and J lost 4 bases; unmatched junction nucleotides: 9. Germline V gene data show CDR1 as SGHAT and CDR2 as FQNNGV. In nucleotides, the CDR3 is TGTGCCAGCAGCTTTGACTTAGGGGGCGCTTACAATGAGCAGTTCTTC. It translates to CASSFDLGGAYNEQFF. The full variable domain, in which reference TRBV11-2 and TRBJ2-1 provide the parts outside the CDR3, is EAGVAQSPRYKIIEKRQSVAFWCNPISGHATLYWYQQILGQGPKLLIQFQNNGVVDDSQLPKDRFSAERLKGVDSTLKIQPAKLEDSAVYLCASSFDLGGAYNEQFFGPGTRLTVL.

V gene TRBV20-1 combines with J gene TRBJ2-7, with 9 bases fitting TRBD2. V lost 3 bases and J lost 7; bases outside the gene matches: 13. The CDR3 length is 15 residues. Germline V lookup: CDR1 DFQATT, CDR2 SNEGSKA (reference sequence). CDR3 amino acids: CSASPSGTLHGEQYF. The CDR3 coding sequence is TGCAGTGCTAGTCCTAGCGGGACCCTCCACGGGGAGCAGTACTTC.

This clonotype rates as medium-sized. The V and J genes are TRBV19 and TRBJ2-7; D is perhaps TRBD2 (6 bases). Between the trimmed V and J ends, which lost 8 bases and 7 bases, there was a span of 18 bases. The CDR3 covers 13 residues. Germline V CDR1 and CDR2: LNHDA, SQIVND (reference sequence). CDR3 loop: CASDSGLGWEQYF. CDR3 coding DNA: TGTGCCAGTGACAGCGGGCTGGGATGGGAGCAGTACTTC.

The chain joins TRBV7-3 to TRBJ1-2; tentative D call: TRBD1 (6 bases). Germline loops: CDR1 SGHTA, CDR2 FQGTGA. CDR3 length: 13 amino acids. V lost 5 bases, J lost 2 bases, and 9 bases lay in between. In nucleotides, the CDR3 is TGTGCCAGCAGCAGAACAGGGAACTATGGCTACACCTTC. It codes for CASSRTGNYGYTF.

This chain links TRBV20-1 with TRBJ1-2, with 7 bases aligning to TRBD1. CDR1 and CDR2 from the germline V gene are DFQATT and SNEGSKA (reference sequence). V lost 3 bases and J lost 7; bases outside the gene matches: 11. The CDR3 runs 14 residues. The DNA of the CDR3 is TGCAGTGCTAGTCCTCTAGAGACAGGGCTTGGCTACACCTTC. As protein: CSASPLETGLGYTF.

This clonotype occurred many times. The J gene is TRBJ2-5, the V gene TRBV11-3; the D gene is possibly TRBD1 (6 bases). The CDR3 spans 15 residues. Germline loops: CDR1 SGHNT, CDR2 YENEEA. V was pared by 1 base and J by 5 bases, with 14 bases between. CDR3 in amino acids: CASSLGSGVGETQYF. The CDR3 DNA is TGTGCCAGCAGCTTAGGATCAGGGGTGGGGGAGACCCAGTACTTC.

This chain uses TRBV5-1 with TRBJ2-7; D assignment may be TRBD1 or TRBD2 (5 bases each). The germline CDR1 and CDR2 sequences are SGHRS and YFSETQ. The CDR3 extends over 16 amino acids. V lost 1 base and J 3 bases, leaving 17 bases between the germline ends. The CDR3 DNA sequence: TGCGCCAGCAGCTTGCGGCCTAGCAGGGAAAACTACGAGCAGTACTTC. Translated: CASSLRPSRENYEQYF.

By share, this clonotype ranks as medium-sized. The rearrangement links TRBV7-2 to TRBJ1-5; D is uncertain. Germline CDR1 SGHTA, CDR2 FQGNSA. CDR3 length: 13 residues. Trimming shortened V by 1 base and J by 7 bases, and 8 bases separated the two germline ends. CDR3 nucleotide sequence: TGTGCCAGCAGCTTAGAGGCGCGGCAGCCCCAGCATTTT. It translates to CASSLEARQPQHF.

Ten or more counts support this clonotype. The genes are TRBV15 and TRBJ2-4, with 7 positions matching TRBD1. The CDR3 is 17 residues long. The V gene end was trimmed by 2 bases and the J gene end by 0 bases; junction bases not matched to a gene: 7. Germline CDR1 reads LNHNV; CDR2 reads YYDKDF (reference sequence). CDR3 region: CATSRLPTGLAKNIQYF. CDR3 sequence (DNA): TGTGCCACCAGCAGACTCCCGACAGGGCTAGCCAAAAACATTCAGTACTTC. The variable domain in full, with the rest retrieved from reference TRBV15 and TRBJ2-4, is DAMVIQNPRYQVTQFGKPVTLSCSQTLNHNVMYWYQQKSSQAPKLLFHYYDKDFNNEADTPDNFQSRRPNTSFCFLDIRSPGLGDTAMYLCATSRLPTGLAKNIQYFGAGTRLSVL.

The chain is built from TRBV7-2 and TRBJ2-3; D unclear. The CDR3 contains 14 residues. CDR1 SGHTA and CDR2 FQGNSA come from the germline V gene. The germline V and J ends were trimmed by 6 bases and 8 bases, with 18 bases remaining between them. This CDR3 is CASRPIGLAGTQYF. The CDR3 DNA is TGTGCCAGCAGACCAATAGGCCTCGCTGGTACGCAGTATTTT.

CDR3 nucleotide sequence: TGCAGTGCTAGAGCGATGGGAACCTACGAGCAGTACTTC. Its translation is CSARAMGTYEQYF. The chain employs TRBV20-1 and TRBJ2-7; D not certain. Germline V gene sequence: CDR1 DFQATT, CDR2 SNEGSKA (reference sequence). V gave up 1 base and J gave up 2 bases, with 9 bases separating them. The CDR3 spans 13 residues.

The chain employs TRBV5-1 and TRBJ1-1; 9 nucleotides line up with TRBD1. J was trimmed by 4 bases and V by 0 bases; bases with no gene match: 1. The CDR3 has 14 residues. Germline CDR1 SGHRS, CDR2 YFSETQ. CDR3 sequence reads: CASSLEDRGTEAFF. CDR3 sequence (DNA): TGCGCCAGCAGCTTGGAGGACAGGGGCACTGAAGCTTTCTTT.

This clonotype was found a few times. The chain couples TRBV7-6 to TRBJ2-3; the match to TRBD1 covers 7 bases. Per the germline V gene, CDR1 is SGHVS and CDR2 is FNYEAQ. The CDR3 covers 16 residues. The V segment lost 5 bases and the J segment 1 base; nucleotides outside the gene matches: 9. This CDR3 is CASSPGQAARTDTQYF. CDR3 DNA: TGTGCCAGCAGCCCAGGACAGGCTGCACGCACAGATACGCAGTATTTT. The whole variable domain, filled in from reference TRBV7-6 and TRBJ2-3, reads GAGVSQSPRYKVTKRGQDVALRCDPISGHVSLYWYRQALGQGPEFLTYFNYEAQQDKSGLPNDRFSAERPEGSISTLTIQRTEQRDSAMYRCASSPGQAARTDTQYFGPGTRLTVL.